This TCR beta chain is from a study of blood T cell repertoires in COVID-19. Whole-study context: The United States, Italy and Spain provided the acute and convalescent COVID-19 samples. From T cells, B-cell-depleted T cells, or PBMCs came the material, which was cDNA or gDNA.

Only in-frame clones appear in the TCRdb table, and some are missing; sequencing was by immunoSEQ multiplex PCR. The sample contains about 81,000 clones, about 91% of which appear only once. CDR3 length: 15 residues. Per the germline V gene, CDR1 is SGHAT and CDR2 is FQNNGV. J was trimmed by 10 bases and V by 4 bases; bases with no gene match: 7. The chain is built from TRBV11-2 and TRBJ2-1; 13 nucleotides line up with TRBD2. This sequence originates from an elderly woman with acute or convalescent COVID-19. The sample consisted of peripheral blood. The CDR3 DNA is TGTGCCAGCAGCTCACGACTAGCGGGGGGACGAGAGCAGTTCTTC. It yields the protein CASSSRLAGGREQFF.